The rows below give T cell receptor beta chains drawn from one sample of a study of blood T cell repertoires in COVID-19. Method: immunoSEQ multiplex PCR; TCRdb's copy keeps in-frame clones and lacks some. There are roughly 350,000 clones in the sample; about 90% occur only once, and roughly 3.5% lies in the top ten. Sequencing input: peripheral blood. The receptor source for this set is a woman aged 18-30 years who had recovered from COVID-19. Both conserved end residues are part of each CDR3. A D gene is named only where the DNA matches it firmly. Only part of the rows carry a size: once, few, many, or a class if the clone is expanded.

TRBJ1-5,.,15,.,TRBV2,CASRNDRLSNQPQHF,TGTGCCAGCAGAAACGACAGACTTAGCAATCAGCCCCAGCATTTT
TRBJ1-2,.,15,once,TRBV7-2,CASSPRVAGAYGYTF,TGTGCCAGCAGCCCGAGGGTGGCAGGGGCCTATGGCTACACCTTC
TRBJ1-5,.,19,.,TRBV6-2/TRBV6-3,CASSLNRVGKEHSNQPQHF,TGTGCCAGCAGTCTAAACAGGGTTGGGAAAGAGCATAGCAATCAGCCCCAGCATTTT
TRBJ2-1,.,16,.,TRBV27,CASSLATWGQNNEQFF,TGTGCCAGCAGTTTAGCGACCTGGGGGCAGAACAATGAGCAGTTCTTC
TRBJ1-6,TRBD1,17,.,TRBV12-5,CASGLRLGQGSKSPLHF,TGTGCTAGTGGTTTGAGACTGGGACAGGGAAGTAAATCACCCCTCCACTTT
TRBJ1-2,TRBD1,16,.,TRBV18,CASSPPRTGLGGGYTF,TGTGCCAGCTCACCACCGAGGACAGGGCTTGGTGGAGGCTACACCTTC
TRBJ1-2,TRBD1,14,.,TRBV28,CASSLGDRGYGYTF,TGTGCCAGCAGTTTAGGGGACAGGGGCTATGGCTACACCTTC
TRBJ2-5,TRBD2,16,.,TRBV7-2,CASSTLAGATGETQYF,TGTGCCAGCAGTACCTTAGCGGGAGCAACTGGAGAGACCCAGTACTTC
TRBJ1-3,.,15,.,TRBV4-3,CASSQDQGNGNTIYF,TGCGCCAGCAGCCAAGATCAGGGAAATGGAAACACCATATATTTT
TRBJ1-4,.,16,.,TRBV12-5,CASGSERTATNEKLFF,TGTGCTAGTGGTTCCGAAAGGACAGCAACTAATGAAAAACTGTTTTTT
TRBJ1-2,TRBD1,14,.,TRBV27,CASSPTGNIRGYTF,TGTGCCAGCAGTCCGACAGGGAATATCCGTGGCTACACCTTC
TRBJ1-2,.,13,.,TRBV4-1,CASSPIGGRGYTF,TGCGCCAGCAGCCCAATCGGGGGAAGGGGCTACACCTTC
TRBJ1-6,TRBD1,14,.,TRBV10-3,CAINTGTGKSPLHF,TGTGCCATCAATACCGGGACAGGGAAATCACCCCTCCACTTT
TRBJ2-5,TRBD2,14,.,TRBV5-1,CASSPYGGRETQYF,TGCGCCAGCAGCCCGTACGGGGGGAGGGAGACCCAGTACTTC
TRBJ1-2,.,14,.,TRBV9,CASSVGLTTYGYTF,TGTGCCAGCAGCGTAGGGCTCACTACTTATGGCTACACCTTC